The clone carrying this TCR beta chain was found a few times. This sample stems from a study of human T cells and chemical hapten exposure. Stated time point: healthy volunteer bleed at 2 weeks. Unfractionated whole blood yielded total RNA. Attachment of unique molecular identifiers to individual cDNA molecules was performed in the library. In the original analysis: Sequenced samples showed a median of approximately 96,000 TCRs each, with counts running from about 22,000 to 700,000. TCRdb fed the RACE reads into MiXCR, producing one record per CDR3 protein. The V and J calls come from TCRdb's annotation, not from the publication. Among about 130,000 distinct CDR3 sequences listed, roughly 9% were seen once. This sequence originates from a male donor in good health. Some clones in this sample may be carry-over from other donors' samples. The sample consisted of whole blood.

The CDR3 protein is CSAAGGRGNTGELFF. The CDR3, as DNA: TGCAGTGCCGCGGGGGGGAGGGGGAACACCGGGGAGCTGTTTTTT. This chain connects TRBV20-1 to TRBJ2-2; 9 bases match TRBD2. Trimming at V came to 6 bases and at J to 1 base, leaving 6 bases not matched to a gene. This CDR3 is 15 amino acids long. The germline CDR1 and CDR2 sequences are DFQATT and SNEGSKA (reference sequence).